Below, one TCR beta chain is given with its context. The antigen is not known. This sample stems from a study of T cell responses to AZD1222 COVID-19 vaccine. Study findings and constraints: Just six AZD1222 recipients were seropositive at baseline. There were repertoire samples only from the period after the peak T cell response.

With 5 bases removed from V and 1 base from J, the gap between germline ends came to 9 bases. The CDR3 loop spans 13 amino acids. Germline-derived CDR1 and CDR2 are SGHNT and YYREEE (reference sequence). Assay used: immunoSEQ multiplex PCR; TCRdb lists only in-frame clones, some missing. The data contain roughly 120,000 clones, approximately 92% of them singletons. The chain employs TRBV5-4 and TRBJ1-1, with D possibly being TRBD1 (5 bases). This receptor was taken from an adult in good health. The sample was peripheral blood, taken on day 0 of AZD1222 vaccination. CDR3: CASRKGTNTEAFF. In DNA, the CDR3 is TGTGCCAGCAGAAAGGGGACGAACACTGAAGCTTTCTTT.